A selection of T cell receptor beta chains follows, all from one sample in a study of identifying expanded T cells in peripheral blood. Data came from immunoSEQ multiplex PCR; TCRdb stores just in-frame clones and leaves some out. Among approximately 140,000 clones, 75% to 90% were seen once, and the ten largest hold 7% to 10%. The sample was blood. The source is a person aged 18-70 years in good health. Each CDR3 is given with its conserved first and last residue. A D gene is named only where the DNA matches it firmly. Size values are once, few and many counts, or a class for expanded clones, and some rows have none.

D gene	V gene	clone size	J gene	CDR3 DNA	CDR3 protein
-	TRBV6-6	-	TRBJ1-5	TGTGCCAGCAGTCTCTCGGGTCCCAGAAACAATCAGCCCCAGCATTTT	CASSLSGPRNNQPQHF
TRBD1	TRBV9	-	TRBJ1-4	TGTGCCAGCAGCCCGGGGAGACAGGGTATGAGTGAAAAACTGTTTTTT	CASSPGRQGMSEKLFF
-	TRBV6-4	-	TRBJ2-5	TGTGCCAGTCACCAGAAGACAGATCCCGAAGAGACCCAGTACTTC	CASHQKTDPEETQYF
-	TRBV6-5	-	TRBJ1-2	TGTGCCAGCAGTTACTCGCTCTATGGCTACACCTTC	CASSYSLYGYTF
-	TRBV2	-	TRBJ2-7	TGTGCCAGCAGTGAATTTCCCCTGGGGGAGCAGTACTTC	CASSEFPLGEQYF
TRBD2	TRBV19	once	TRBJ2-1	TGTGCCAGTAGGGAGGCTAGCGGATACAATGAGCAGTTCTTC	CASREASGYNEQFF
TRBD1	TRBV5-4	-	TRBJ2-2	TGTGCCAGCAGCCCCGGACAGGAAATTTGGACCGGGGAGCTGTTTTTT	CASSPGQEIWTGELFF
TRBD2	TRBV7-7	-	TRBJ2-5	TGTGCCAGCAGCTCGGGACTAGCGGGAGAGACCCAGTACTTC	CASSSGLAGETQYF
-	TRBV5-6	-	TRBJ2-2	TGTGCCAGCAGCTCACGGGACACCGGGGAGCTGTTTTTT	CASSSRDTGELFF
-	TRBV28	-	TRBJ2-2	TGTGCCAGCAGTTATGGAGGGGGCGGAACCGGGGAGCTGTTTTTT	CASSYGGGGTGELFF
TRBD1	TRBV12-5	-	TRBJ2-1	TGTGCTAGTGGAACAGGACAGGGCTCCTACAATGAGCAGTTCTTC	CASGTGQGSYNEQFF
TRBD1	TRBV4-1	few	TRBJ2-7	TGCGCCAGCAGCGAGGGACAGGGGTTCGACGAGCAGTACTTC	CASSEGQGFDEQYF
-	TRBV13	-	TRBJ2-7	TGTGCCAGCAGCAACGAACCCTACGAGCAGTACTTC	CASSNEPYEQYF
TRBD1	TRBV27	-	TRBJ1-2	TGTGCCAGACCTGCCCCGGGACAGGAGACATATGGCTACACCTTC	CARPAPGQETYGYTF
-	TRBV4-1	-	TRBJ2-1	TGCGCCAGCAGCCAAGAATACCGGGGTGAGCAGTTCTTC	CASSQEYRGEQFF
TRBD1	TRBV28	-	TRBJ2-7	TGTGCCAGCAGTTTGTGGGGACAGGGGTTGGACGAGCAGTACTTC	CASSLWGQGLDEQYF
-	TRBV21-1	-	TRBJ2-2	TGTGCCAGCAGCAATAGGGCCTTTGTGATTCAAGGGGAGCTGTTTTTT	CASSNRAFVIQGELFF
-	TRBV6-6	-	TRBJ2-5	TGTGCCAGCAGTTACACCATCAGGGGGGAAGAGACCCAGTACTTC	CASSYTIRGEETQYF
-	TRBV5-1	-	TRBJ1-4	TGCGCCAGCAGCTTGGGGATAATGAAACTATCAACTAATGAAAAACTGTTTTTT	CASSLGIMKLSTNEKLFF
TRBD2	TRBV5-6	-	TRBJ2-3	TGTGCCAGCAGCTCCCCTAGCGGGAGCACAGATACGCAGTATTTT	CASSSPSGSTDTQYF
TRBD2	TRBV29-1	-	TRBJ2-1	TGCAGCGTTGAAGATAAAGGGAACAGCGGGGCCTACAATGAGCAGTTCTTC	CSVEDKGNSGAYNEQFF
-	TRBV5-1	-	TRBJ1-1	TGCGCCAGCAGCTTGGTTTTAGGGGCGCAGAACACTGAAGCTTTCTTT	CASSLVLGAQNTEAFF
-	TRBV20-1	-	TRBJ1-4	TGCAGTGCTGTCCCACAGGGCAAACTGTTTTTT	CSAVPQGKLFF
-	TRBV29-1	-	TRBJ1-2	TGCAGCGTTGAGTTGCAGGGGAACTATGGCTACACCTTC	CSVELQGNYGYTF
-	TRBV7-3	once	TRBJ2-3	TGTGCCAGCAGCTCACAGGGCGGGGGCACAGATACGCAGTATTTT	CASSSQGGGTDTQYF
-	TRBV28	-	TRBJ1-2	TGTGCCAGCCACAAGGTGGCGTATGGCTACACCTTC	CASHKVAYGYTF
TRBD1	TRBV19	-	TRBJ2-7	TGTGCCAGTACCTCTAAGGGACAGGGCGATTCCGAGCAGTACTTC	CASTSKGQGDSEQYF
TRBD1	TRBV6-5	once	TRBJ2-7	TGTGCCAGCGTCGGGACAGGGCCCCACGAGCAGTACTTC	CASVGTGPHEQYF
-	TRBV4-2	-	TRBJ1-1	TGTGCCAGCAGCCAGATCAGGAACACTGAAGCTTTCTTT	CASSQIRNTEAFF
-	TRBV7-2	-	TRBJ1-1	TGTGCCAGCAGCCAGATACAGGGGAACACTGAAGCTTTCTTT	CASSQIQGNTEAFF
-	TRBV19	-	TRBJ2-7	TGTGCCAGTAGTGTTACGACTAGTAGCACCTACGAGCAGTACTTC	CASSVTTSSTYEQYF
TRBD2	TRBV5-1	-	TRBJ2-3	TGCGCCAGCTCTAGCGGGACCCTGGTGACAGATACGCAGTATTTT	CASSSGTLVTDTQYF
TRBD1	TRBV7-9	-	TRBJ2-5	TGTGCCAGCAGTCGAGGGGGCAGGGAGACCCAGTACTTC	CASSRGGRETQYF
-	TRBV5-8	-	TRBJ2-7	TGTGCCAGCAGCTTTCCTGGGGGCTCCTTCTACGAGCAGTACTTC	CASSFPGGSFYEQYF
-	TRBV6-1	-	TRBJ2-4	TGTGCCAGCAGGTGGAATAGCCCGAACATTCAGTACTTC	CASRWNSPNIQYF
-	TRBV2	once	TRBJ1-2	TGTGCCAGCCACGGGGAACACTATGGCTACACCTTC	CASHGEHYGYTF
-	TRBV2	-	TRBJ2-7	TGTGCCAGCAGCGCTGACAGTTACGAGCAGTACTTC	CASSADSYEQYF
-	TRBV5-6	-	TRBJ1-6	TGTGCCAGCAGCTTATGGGACACGAATTCACCCCTCCACTTT	CASSLWDTNSPLHF
TRBD2	TRBV7-9	-	TRBJ2-3	TGTGCCAGCAGCTTAGCGGGAGGGAGCACAGATACGCAGTATTTT	CASSLAGGSTDTQYF
-	TRBV28	few	TRBJ2-3	TGTGCCAGCAGTTTGCAGCGGAGCACAGATACGCAGTATTTT	CASSLQRSTDTQYF
-	TRBV5-1	-	TRBJ2-2	TGCGCCAGCAGCTTTGCGGGCCACCCCGCCGGGGAGCTGTTTTTT	CASSFAGHPAGELFF
-	TRBV18	-	TRBJ2-2	TGTGCCAGCTCACCATTGGGGCCTTATCCCACCGGGGAGCTGTTTTTT	CASSPLGPYPTGELFF
-	TRBV7-9	-	TRBJ2-1	TGTGCCAGCAGCTTAGTGGATGAGCAGTTCTTC	CASSLVDEQFF
TRBD1	TRBV7-2	-	TRBJ1-6	TGTGCCAGCAGCTCAAAGACAGGGGGTCTCTATAATTCACCCCTCCACTTT	CASSSKTGGLYNSPLHF
-	TRBV5-1	-	TRBJ1-2	TGCGCCAGCAGGACCCAGGGCAGTGACTACACCTTC	CASRTQGSDYTF
TRBD1	TRBV30	-	TRBJ2-1	TGTGCCTGGAGCGGGACAGGGTGGGGGAATGAGCAGTTCTTC	CAWSGTGWGNEQFF
-	TRBV9	-	TRBJ2-3	TGTGCCAGCAGCGTAGAGCCCCCTACTAGCGTTAGGGGGACAGATACGCAGTATTTT	CASSVEPPTSVRGTDTQYF
TRBD2	TRBV9	-	TRBJ2-3	TGTGCCAGCAGCGGAGCCGGGACTATCACAGATACGCAGTATTTT	CASSGAGTITDTQYF
TRBD1	TRBV29-1	-	TRBJ2-4	TGCAGCGCCTATCTGGGACAGGGGGCGAATGACATTCAGTACTTC	CSAYLGQGANDIQYF
-	TRBV29-1	-	TRBJ2-5	TGCAGCGTTGAAGTGAAGGGGATGCGGGAGACCCAGTACTTC	CSVEVKGMRETQYF